These 24 T cell receptor beta chains came from one sample sequenced in a study of blood T cell repertoires in COVID-19. Measured with immunoSEQ multiplex PCR; TCRdb has only the in-frame clones, and not every one. The sample has about 160,000 clones, about three quarters seen once; the top ten hold roughly 8%. Sequenced sample: peripheral blood. These receptors all come from a man aged 55 to 70 with acute or convalescent COVID-19.

The CDR3 nucleotides are TGTGCCAGCAGTTCCCCGACAGGGGCCTACACCTTC. This gives the protein CASSSPTGAYTF. The genes are TRBV27 and TRBJ1-2; 8 positions match TRBD1. CDR3 size: 12 residues. The junction had 5 bases not matched to a gene; V was cut back by 4 bases and J by 10 bases. From germline, CDR1 is MNHEY and CDR2 SMNVEV (reference sequence).

V is TRBV10-3 and J is TRBJ1-2; 7 bases align to TRBD1. Trimming at V came to 3 bases and at J to 8 bases, leaving 6 bases not matched to a gene. Germline loops: CDR1 ENHRY, CDR2 SYGVKD. This CDR3 is built from 13 residues. Written as DNA, the CDR3 is TGTGCCATCAGTGAATTACAGGGGTGGGGCTACACCTTC. Translation gives CAISELQGWGYTF.

This clone was observed a handful of times. The rearrangement uses TRBV24-1 and TRBJ2-2; D is unclear. V was trimmed by 4 bases and J by 4 bases, leaving 3 bases between them. Per the germline V gene, CDR1 is KGHDR and CDR2 is SFDVKD. The CDR3 contains 12 residues. CDR3 bases: TGTGCCACCAGTGACCTCACCGGGGAGCTGTTTTTT. Translating gives CATSDLTGELFF.

Here the CDR3 DNA reads TGTGCCACCAGTGAACGGACAGTTGACAATGAGCAGTTCTTC. Translated: CATSERTVDNEQFF. The rearrangement uses TRBV24-1 and TRBJ2-1; a possible D gene is TRBD1 (6 bases). Germline V lookup: CDR1 KGHDR, CDR2 SFDVKD. Between the trimmed V and J ends, which lost 4 bases and 5 bases, there was a span of 11 bases. The CDR3 runs to 14 residues.

The chain links TRBV27 to TRBJ1-5, with a tentative D call TRBD1 (6 bases). The CDR3 spans 13 residues. Looked up from germline, CDR1 is MNHEY and CDR2 is SMNVEV (reference sequence). Trimming stripped 6 bases from V and 4 bases from J, with 10 bases between. As DNA, the CDR3 is TGTGCCAGCAGGACAGGAGAAAATCAGCCCCAGCATTTT. This sequence encodes CASRTGENQPQHF.

This clone was seen ten or more times. Mismatch with germline at one junction end may stem from a read error. The chain combines TRBV5-1 with TRBJ2-1; 9 nucleotides align to TRBD1. Germline V lookup: CDR1 SGHRS, CDR2 YFSETQ. The CDR3 consists of 15 residues. CDR3 nucleotide sequence: TGCGCCAGCACCTTGGGACAGGGTAGGATCGATGAGCAGTTCTTC. Translated: CASTLGQGRIDEQFF.

The J gene is TRBJ2-7, the V gene TRBV4-1; no clear D. The ends were cut back, 0 bases at V and 2 bases at J, with 11 bases in the middle. CDR3 length: 15 residues. Per germline, CDR1 MGHRA and CDR2 YSYEKL. This chain's CDR3 is CASSQDQTETYEQYF. The CDR3 coding sequence is TGCGCCAGCAGCCAAGATCAGACGGAGACCTACGAGCAGTACTTC.

The V gene is TRBV7-9, the J gene TRBJ1-2; weak D call: TRBD1 (5 bases). The CDR3 runs to 12 residues. The germline V gene encodes CDR1 SEHNR and CDR2 FQNEAQ (reference sequence). The ends were cut back, 8 bases at V and 3 bases at J, with 10 bases in the middle. CDR3 in amino acids: CASGAGDYGYTF. The CDR3 bases are TGTGCCAGCGGGGCAGGAGACTATGGCTACACCTTC.

This clone was recorded only once. The CDR3 reads CASSFSRSYEQYF. DNA of the CDR3: TGTGCCAGCAGTTTTTCACGGTCCTACGAGCAGTACTTC. The chain uses TRBV27 and TRBJ2-7; D uncertain. The germline V gene has CDR1 MNHEY and CDR2 SMNVEV (reference sequence). The germline V and J ends were trimmed by 3 bases and 1 base, with 7 bases remaining between them. The CDR3 is 13 amino acids.

CDR3 sequence: CASSSDRGPGNTEAFF. CDR3 coding DNA: TGCGCCAGCAGCTCGGACAGGGGGCCGGGGAACACTGAAGCTTTCTTT. This chain connects TRBV5-1 to TRBJ1-1; TRBD1 matches 11 bases. The CDR3 sequence is 16 residues long. Per the germline V gene, CDR1 is SGHRS and CDR2 is YFSETQ. J lost 1 base, V lost 3 bases, and 5 bases had no gene match.

The chain couples TRBV3-1 (or the pseudogene TRBV3-2) to TRBJ2-5; a possible D gene is TRBD1 (6 bases). CDR3 size: 15 residues. Trimming pared 1 base from V and 0 bases from J, leaving 9 bases between. Germline V gives CDR1 LGHDT, CDR2 YNNKEL (reference sequence). The CDR3 spells CASSQGTGYQETQYF. The CDR3 DNA reads as TGTGCCAGCAGCCAAGGTACAGGGTACCAAGAGACCCAGTACTTC.

The chain employs TRBV5-5 and TRBJ1-1; 8 bases fit TRBD1. The germline CDR1 and CDR2 sequences are SGHKS and YYEKEE (reference sequence). V lost 4 bases to trimming and J lost 4 bases; unmatched junction nucleotides: 6. The CDR3 length is 14 residues. CDR3 nucleotide sequence: TGTGCCAGCAGCCTAACGACAGGGGCCACTGAAGCTTTCTTT. The encoded protein is CASSLTTGATEAFF.

This rearrangement joins TRBV9 to TRBJ2-5; 12 bases fit TRBD2. Germline V gives CDR1 SGDLS, CDR2 YYNGEE. After removal of 0 bases from V and 5 bases from J, the junction contained 11 bases not matched to a gene. This CDR3 contains 18 residues. The DNA for the CDR3 is TGTGCCAGCAGCGTAGCACTGACTAGCGGGGGCCGGGAGGAGACCCAGTACTTC. Protein product: CASSVALTSGGREETQYF.

V is TRBV9 and J is TRBJ2-1; 12 bases fit TRBD2. Germline CDR1 is SGDLS and CDR2 is YYNGEE. This CDR3 is 15 amino acids long. The ends lost 3 bases at V and 2 bases at J; junction bases unmatched: 0. CDR3 protein: CASSASGGAYNEQFF. In nucleotides, the CDR3 is TGTGCCAGCAGCGCTAGCGGGGGGGCCTACAATGAGCAGTTCTTC.

This clone was picked up a small number of times. The gene calls are TRBV7-3 and TRBJ2-1; the match to TRBD1 covers 8 bases. CDR1 SGHTA and CDR2 FQGTGA come from the germline V gene. V dropped 5 bases and J dropped 12; count of bases not matched to a gene: 15. The CDR3 length is 15 residues. The DNA of the CDR3 is TGTGCCAGCAGCGAATCCGGGACAGGTGCCTCTGCGCAGTTCTTC. Its protein product is CASSESGTGASAQFF.

The chain carries TRBV27 and TRBJ1-3; D unclear. The CDR3 runs 17 residues. The V gene's germline CDR1 is MNHEY and CDR2 SMNVEV (reference sequence). Trimming removed 1 base at V and 0 bases at J, with 13 bases between. DNA of the CDR3: TGTGCCAGCAGTTTATGGGCGGGTCCCGGCTCTGGAAACACCATATATTTT. Its translation: CASSLWAGPGSGNTIYF.

The chain combines TRBV4-1 with TRBJ2-3; tentatively, D is TRBD2 (6 bases). Trimming took 6 bases from V and 1 from J, leaving 14 bases between them. The germline V gene encodes CDR1 MGHRA and CDR2 YSYEKL. CDR3 length equals 15 residues. CDR3 sequence: CASRPGSGGTDTQYF. The CDR3 DNA follows: TGCGCCAGCAGGCCAGGTTCGGGAGGCACAGATACGCAGTATTTT.

The rearrangement links TRBV4-3 to TRBJ2-7; 8 bases match TRBD1. CDR3 length: 18 amino acids. V was pared by 0 bases and J by 1 base, with 11 bases of the junction left unmatched. Germline V gives CDR1 LGHNA, CDR2 YSLEER. The CDR3: CASSQDDVRTGISYEQYF. The DNA of the CDR3 is TGCGCCAGCAGCCAAGACGACGTTAGGACAGGGATTTCCTACGAGCAGTACTTC.

This clone occurred once. An end of the junction does not agree with germline; a read error may underlie this. The J gene is TRBJ2-3, the V gene TRBV7-7, with 9 bases identical to TRBD2. CDR1 SSHAT and CDR2 FNYEAQ come from the germline V gene (reference sequence). This CDR3 comprises 15 residues. Here the CDR3 DNA reads TGTGCTAGCAGCCTCGGGACTAGCAGGGCAGATACGCAGTATTTT. It codes for CASSLGTSRADTQYF.

The rearrangement joins TRBV5-4 to TRBJ2-3; weak D call: TRBD2 (6 bases). The CDR3 sequence is 16 residues long. V lost 0 bases to trimming and J lost 4 bases, with 15 bases between them. CDR1 SGHNT and CDR2 YYREEE come from the germline V gene (reference sequence). CDR3 sequence (DNA): TGTGCCAGCAGCTTGGAATCTGTGGGGGAGGCAGATACGCAGTATTTT. Translated: CASSLESVGEADTQYF.

This sequence joins TRBV9 and TRBJ2-1; 9 bases map to TRBD1. CDR1 and CDR2 from the germline V gene are SGDLS and YYNGEE. V lost 1 base, J lost 8 bases, and 4 bases stayed unmatched. The CDR3 totals 14 residues. CDR3 loop: CASSVRQGVDEQFF. For the CDR3, the DNA is TGTGCCAGCAGCGTAAGACAGGGGGTAGATGAGCAGTTCTTC.

V gene TRBV5-1 combines with J gene TRBJ1-6, with TRBD1 identical over 7 bases. The CDR3 consists of 16 residues. The junction had 9 bases not matched to a gene; V was cut back by 4 bases and J by 5 bases. Germline lookup yields CDR1 SGHRS and CDR2 YFSETQ. The DNA of the CDR3 is TGCGCCAGCAGCCCCACTCCCGGGACAGATAATTCACCCCTCCACTTT. Translating it yields CASSPTPGTDNSPLHF.

In this sample, this clone turned up once. The gene calls are TRBV19 and TRBJ1-5; 8 positions match TRBD1. CDR3 length: 16 residues. Germline CDR1 reads LNHDA; CDR2 reads SQIVND (reference sequence). V gave up 9 bases and J gave up 3 bases; unmatched junction bases: 13. This chain's CDR3 is CARPSGQGVVNQPQHF. The DNA for the CDR3 is TGTGCCAGGCCCTCCGGACAGGGCGTTGTCAATCAGCCCCAGCATTTT.

The chain is built from TRBV5-6 and TRBJ2-5; possible D gene TRBD2, 7 bases. The germline CDR1 and CDR2 sequences are SGHDT and YYEEEE. This CDR3 comprises 14 residues. V was trimmed by 2 bases and J by 4 bases, leaving 12 bases between them. The CDR3 DNA reads as TGTGCCAGCAGCTTAACGGGGGGCGGAGAGACCCAGTACTTC. Translated, it gives CASSLTGGGETQYF.